The 23 T cell receptor beta chains listed next were all sequenced from one sample in a study of blood T cell repertoires in COVID-19. TCRdb's copy holds only in-frame clones and misses some; the assay was immunoSEQ multiplex PCR. The sample has about 260,000 clones; 70% to 90% are singletons. Sequenced input: PBMCs or T cells enriched from blood (not recorded which). The receptor set was obtained from a man aged 45-65 years who had been exposed to COVID-19.

The chain combines TRBV14 with TRBJ1-2; a weak D match, TRBD1 (6 bases). Trimming shortened V by 4 bases and J by 1 base, and 16 bases separated the two germline ends. This CDR3 is 16 amino acids long. Germline V CDR1 and CDR2: SGHDN, FVKESK. CDR3 loop: CASSLLQGPYNYGYTF. CDR3 bases: TGTGCCAGCAGCCTCCTACAGGGACCGTATAACTATGGCTACACCTTC.

The chain has TRBV28 and TRBJ1-2; 8 nucleotides align to TRBD1. The CDR3 spans 16 residues. Germline CDR1 and CDR2: MDHEN and SYDVKM. V lost 6 bases and J lost 4; bases outside the gene matches: 13. The CDR3 loop reads CASSPQGAAMVYGYTF. The CDR3 coding sequence is TGTGCCAGCAGCCCCCAGGGGGCAGCCATGGTCTATGGCTACACCTTC.

The chain uses TRBV5-1 and TRBJ1-1, with a weak D call TRBD1 (5 bases). The CDR3 has 14 residues. Per the germline V gene, CDR1 is SGHRS and CDR2 is YFSETQ. V was shortened by 1 base and J by 1 base, with 8 bases between the two germline ends. This CDR3 reads CASSLRQTNTEAFF. In DNA, the CDR3 is TGCGCCAGCAGCTTGCGACAGACGAACACTGAAGCTTTCTTT.

The chain links TRBV18 to TRBJ2-3, with D unresolved. Between the trimmed V and J ends, which lost 7 bases and 0 bases, there was a span of 14 bases. The germline gives CDR1 KGHSH, CDR2 LQKENI. The CDR3 length is 15 residues. CDR3 nucleotides: TGTGCCAGCTACTCCCCAGAGACTAGCACAGATACGCAGTATTTT. It translates to CASYSPETSTDTQYF. Drawing the rest from reference TRBV18 and TRBJ2-3, the complete variable domain is NAGVMQNPRHLVRRRGQEARLRCSPMKGHSHVYWYRQLPEEGLKFMVYLQKENIIDESGMPKERFSAEFPKEGPSILRIQQVVRGDSAAYFCASYSPETSTDTQYFGPGTRLTVL.

This chain uses TRBV7-8 with TRBJ2-1; no reliable D call. V was shortened by 3 bases and J by 4 bases, with 13 bases between the two germline ends. This CDR3 has 15 amino acids. From germline, CDR1 is SGHVS and CDR2 FQNEAQ. The CDR3 DNA reads as TGTGCCAGCAGCTTTAGCCCTGTCAGATACAATGAGCAGTTCTTC. It yields the protein CASSFSPVRYNEQFF.

The genes are TRBV7-2 and TRBJ1-2; 9 positions match TRBD1. The CDR3 sequence is 14 residues long. The germline CDR1 and CDR2 sequences are SGHTA and FQGNSA. V was pared by 5 bases and J by 5 bases, with 6 bases of the junction left unmatched. The CDR3 nucleotides are TGTGCCAGCAGCCCTCGGGACAGGGCTTATGGCTACACCTTC. Protein product: CASSPRDRAYGYTF.

This clone appeared a few times. This sequence joins TRBV6-4 and TRBJ1-6; 7 bases are shared with TRBD1. The CDR3 extends over 13 amino acids. The germline V gene has CDR1 MRHNA and CDR2 SNTAGT. Here the CDR3 DNA reads TGTCCCAAGGGGGCAGGGCTCGATTCACCCCTCCACTTT. Its protein is CPKGAGLDSPLHF.

CDR3 sequence reads: CASSLALGGNTIYF. DNA of the CDR3: TGTGCCAGCAGCTTAGCCCTCGGGGGAAACACCATATATTTT. The rearrangement joins TRBV7-2 to TRBJ1-3; D not resolved. Germline CDR1 is SGHTA and CDR2 is FQGNSA. This CDR3 region has 14 residues. Trimming took 0 bases from V and 4 from J, leaving 7 bases between them. The full variable domain, in which reference TRBV7-2 and TRBJ1-3 provide the parts outside the CDR3, is GAGVSQSPSNKVTEKGKDVELRCDPISGHTALYWYRQSLGQGLEFLIYFQGNSAPDKSGLPSDRFSAERTGGSVSTLTIQRTQQEDSAVYLCASSLALGGNTIYFGEGSWLTVV.

This clone has only a few counts. CDR3: CASRIPGTDYEQYF. In nucleotides, the CDR3 is TGTGCCAGCAGGATACCCGGGACAGACTACGAGCAGTACTTC. The chain has TRBV6-5 and TRBJ2-7; 7 bases align to TRBD1. CDR1 is MNHEY, CDR2 SVGAGI, per germline. V was pared by 6 bases and J by 3 bases, with 8 bases of the junction left unmatched. This CDR3 has 14 amino acids.

The V call is TRBV13, the J call TRBJ1-1; 7 bases match TRBD1. CDR3 length: 12 amino acids. With 0 bases clipped from V and 10 bases from J, the junction kept 2 bases outside the gene matches. The germline CDR1 and CDR2 sequences are PRHDT and FYEKMQ (reference sequence). CDR3 region: CASSLGTGTAFF. CDR3 DNA sequence: TGTGCCAGCAGCTTAGGGACAGGGACAGCTTTCTTT.

This chain uses TRBV10-3 with TRBJ2-1; 10 bases line up with TRBD2. The CDR3 runs 17 residues. Germline values: CDR1 ENHRY, CDR2 SYGVKD. V shed 3 bases, J shed 5 bases, and the junction held 10 bases outside the gene matches. The CDR3 sequence: CAISEPHDSGGNNEQFF. Here the CDR3 DNA reads TGTGCCATCAGTGAACCCCACGATAGCGGGGGGAACAATGAGCAGTTCTTC.

The genes are TRBV19 and TRBJ1-3, with D hard to call. The CDR3 spans 13 residues. Trimming stripped 3 bases from V and 7 bases from J, with 10 bases between. The germline V gene has CDR1 LNHDA and CDR2 SQIVND (reference sequence). The CDR3 protein is CASSISQWNTIYF. CDR3 bases: TGTGCCAGTAGTATCTCCCAGTGGAACACCATATATTTT.

The rearrangement joins TRBV28 to TRBJ1-1; D is unresolved. The germline V and J ends were trimmed by 6 bases and 5 bases, with 16 bases remaining between them. Germline V CDR1 and CDR2: MDHEN, SYDVKM. This CDR3 comprises 14 residues. This CDR3 is CASSSDWGGTEAFF. The CDR3, as DNA: TGTGCCAGCAGCTCAGACTGGGGAGGGACTGAAGCTTTCTTT.

The rearrangement uses TRBV5-6 and TRBJ1-1; 8 nucleotides align to TRBD1. Trimming removed 4 bases from V and 4 bases from J; junction bases left unmatched: 15. The CDR3 runs 17 residues. CDR1 and CDR2 (germline): SGHDT, YYEEEE. CDR3 bases: TGTGCCAGCAGCCTCCCCGGCCAGGGGGCCCCTGGCACTGAAGCTTTCTTT. Translating gives CASSLPGQGAPGTEAFF.

The chain has TRBV9 and TRBJ1-2, with 9 bases aligning to TRBD1. The CDR3 has 13 residues. Germline-derived CDR1 and CDR2 are SGDLS and YYNGEE. Losses at the gene ends were 0 bases for V and 7 bases for J; bases not matched to a gene: 1. CDR3 amino acids: CASSVVQGAGYTF. CDR3 DNA sequence: TGTGCCAGCAGCGTAGTACAGGGGGCTGGCTACACCTTC.

This clone is a singleton in its sample. CDR3 protein: CASSLRSGTTDTQYF. In DNA, the CDR3 is TGTGCCAGCAGCTTAAGGAGCGGCACCACAGATACGCAGTATTTT. The chain is built from TRBV11-3 and TRBJ2-3, with a weak D call TRBD2 (5 bases). With 2 bases removed from V and 2 bases from J, the gap between germline ends came to 11 bases. There are 15 residues in the CDR3. CDR1 is SGHNT and CDR2 is YENEEA in the germline V gene.

The chain uses TRBV3-1 (or the pseudogene TRBV3-2) and TRBJ2-3, with no clear D. This CDR3 has 15 amino acids. Trimming took 1 base from V and 8 from J, leaving 16 bases between them. The germline gives CDR1 LGHDT, CDR2 YNNKEL (reference sequence). CDR3: CASSQGGVFRATQYF. The CDR3 nucleotides are TGTGCCAGCAGCCAAGGCGGTGTTTTTAGAGCTACGCAGTATTTT.

The V call is TRBV6-5, the J call TRBJ1-3; no reliable D call. The CDR3 is 13 residues long. Trimming left V 6 bases short and J 8 bases short, with 14 bases between. The germline gives CDR1 MNHEY, CDR2 SVGAGI. The CDR3 loop is CASRSPGSDTIYF. In DNA form, the CDR3 reads TGTGCCAGCAGGTCCCCGGGTAGCGACACCATATATTTT.

The V call is TRBV5-1, the J call TRBJ1-3, with a possible D match to TRBD1 (5 bases). Per the germline V gene, CDR1 is SGHRS and CDR2 is YFSETQ. The V and J ends lost 0 bases and 0 bases respectively, with 7 bases between them. This CDR3 contains 15 residues. CDR3 sequence (DNA): TGCGCCAGCAGCTTGGGACAGATCTCTGGAAACACCATATATTTT. Residues: CASSLGQISGNTIYF.

This rearrangement joins TRBV12-3 or TRBV12-4 to TRBJ2-5, with D perhaps matching TRBD2 (5 bases). V lost 6 bases and J lost 7, with 9 bases in between. This CDR3 contains 11 residues. The CDR3 bases are TGTGCCAGCAGCCCCGGAGGGACCCAGTACTTC. Protein product: CASSPGGTQYF.

The genes are TRBV5-1 and TRBJ2-5, with D possibly TRBD2 on 7 matching bases. The CDR3 loop spans 17 amino acids. The germline V and J ends were trimmed by 4 bases and 1 base, with 20 bases remaining between them. Germline V lookup: CDR1 SGHRS, CDR2 YFSETQ. As DNA, the CDR3 is TGCGCCAGCAGCCCGGGGGTCGGGGGGCACTTCCAAGAGACCCAGTACTTC. Translating gives CASSPGVGGHFQETQYF.

This chain links TRBV7-2 with TRBJ2-7; 13 bases are shared with TRBD2. The J segment lost 7 bases and the V segment lost 4 bases, leaving 13 bases of the junction unmatched. Per the germline V gene, CDR1 is SGHTA and CDR2 is FQGNSA. CDR3 length: 17 residues. Written as DNA, the CDR3 is TGTGCCAGCAGCTGGAGCCACGGACTAGCGGGGGCAGGGGAGCAGTACTTC. The encoded protein is CASSWSHGLAGAGEQYF.

In this sample, this clone turned up a few times. This rearrangement joins TRBV5-1 to TRBJ2-2; a possible D gene is TRBD1 (5 bases). CDR3 size: 15 residues. V gave up 0 bases and J gave up 4 bases, with 10 bases separating them. Per the germline V gene, CDR1 is SGHRS and CDR2 is YFSETQ. CDR3 in amino acids: CASSLDTGATGELFF. For the CDR3, the DNA is TGCGCCAGCAGCTTGGACACAGGAGCCACCGGGGAGCTGTTTTTT.